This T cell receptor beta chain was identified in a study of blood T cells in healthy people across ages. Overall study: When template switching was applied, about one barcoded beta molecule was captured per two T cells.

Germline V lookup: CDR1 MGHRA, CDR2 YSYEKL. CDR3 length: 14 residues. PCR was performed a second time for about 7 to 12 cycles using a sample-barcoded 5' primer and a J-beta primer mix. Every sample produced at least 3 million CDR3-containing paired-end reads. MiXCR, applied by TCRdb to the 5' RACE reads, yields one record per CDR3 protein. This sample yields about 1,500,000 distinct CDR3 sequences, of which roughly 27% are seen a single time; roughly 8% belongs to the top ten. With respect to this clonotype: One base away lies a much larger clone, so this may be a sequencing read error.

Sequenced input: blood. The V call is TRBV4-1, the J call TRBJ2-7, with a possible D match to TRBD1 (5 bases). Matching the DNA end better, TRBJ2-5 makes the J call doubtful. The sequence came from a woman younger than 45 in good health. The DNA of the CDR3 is TGCGCCAGCAGCCTATGGGGCTACCAAGAGACCCAGTACTTC. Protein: CASSLWGYQETQYF.